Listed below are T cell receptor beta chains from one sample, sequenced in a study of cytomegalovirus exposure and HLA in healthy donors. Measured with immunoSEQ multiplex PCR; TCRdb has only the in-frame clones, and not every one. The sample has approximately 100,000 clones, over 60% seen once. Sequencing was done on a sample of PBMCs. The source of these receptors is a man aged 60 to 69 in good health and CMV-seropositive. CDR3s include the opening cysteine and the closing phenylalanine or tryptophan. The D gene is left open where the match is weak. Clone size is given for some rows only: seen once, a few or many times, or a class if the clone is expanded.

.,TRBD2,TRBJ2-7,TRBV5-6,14,CASSLPSGTYEQYF,TGTGCCAGCAGCTTGCCTAGCGGGACCTACGAGCAGTACTTC
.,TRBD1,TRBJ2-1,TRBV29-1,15,CSAGVGTGDRGEQFF,TGCAGCGCTGGCGTGGGGACAGGGGATCGGGGTGAGCAGTTCTTC
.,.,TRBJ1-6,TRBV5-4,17,CASSFGGGGSYNSPLHF,TGTGCCAGCAGCTTTGGGGGAGGGGGCTCCTATAATTCACCCCTCCACTTT
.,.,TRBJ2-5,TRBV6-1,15,CASSEVFGEAETQYF,TGTGCCAGCAGTGAAGTGTTCGGGGAGGCGGAGACCCAGTACTTC
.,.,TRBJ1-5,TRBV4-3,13,CASSQEEAQPQHF,TGCGCCAGCAGCCAAGAGGAGGCACAGCCCCAGCATTTT
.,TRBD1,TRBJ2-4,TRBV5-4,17,CASSLEAYRGTKNIQYF,TGTGCCAGCAGCTTGGAAGCCTACAGGGGAACCAAAAACATTCAGTACTTC
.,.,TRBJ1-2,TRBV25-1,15,CASTGAAKNNYGYTF,TGTGCCAGCACTGGGGCGGCGAAAAATAACTATGGCTACACCTTC
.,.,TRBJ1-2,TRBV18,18,CASSPKGDTLSANYGYTF,TGTGCCAGCTCACCAAAGGGGGACACTTTATCAGCTAACTATGGCTACACCTTC
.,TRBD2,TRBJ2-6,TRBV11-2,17,CASSLGWGGVGANVLTF,TGTGCCAGCAGCTTAGGGTGGGGAGGGGTTGGGGCCAACGTCCTGACTTTC
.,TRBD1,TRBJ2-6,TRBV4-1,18,CASSQDNEGALGANVLTF,TGCGCCAGCAGCCAAGATAACGAGGGGGCGCTTGGGGCCAACGTCCTGACTTTC
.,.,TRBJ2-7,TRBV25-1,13,CASRETGFYEQYF,TGTGCCAGCAGGGAGACGGGGTTCTACGAGCAGTACTTC
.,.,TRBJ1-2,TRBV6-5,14,CASSPWGDLYGYTF,TGTGCCAGCAGTCCCTGGGGGGACCTCTATGGCTACACCTTC
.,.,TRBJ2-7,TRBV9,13,CASSVDSSYEQYF,TGTGCCAGCAGCGTGGACAGCTCCTACGAGCAGTACTTC
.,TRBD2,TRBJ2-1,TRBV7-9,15,CASRALAGVSGEQFF,TGTGCCAGCAGGGCTTTGGCGGGGGTGTCAGGAGAGCAGTTCTTC
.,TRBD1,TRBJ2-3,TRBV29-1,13,CSVRDRGTDTQYF,TGCAGCGTTCGGGACAGAGGCACAGATACGCAGTATTTT
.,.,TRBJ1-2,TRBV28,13,CASSLLASGGYTF,TGTGCCAGCAGTTTACTAGCGTCAGGTGGCTACACCTTC
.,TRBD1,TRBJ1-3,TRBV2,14,CARRQGMAGNTIYF,TGTGCCCGTAGACAGGGAATGGCTGGAAACACCATATATTTT
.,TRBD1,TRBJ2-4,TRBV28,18,CASSTLQGQGLAKNIQYF,TGTGCCAGCAGCACCCTACAGGGGCAGGGGCTAGCCAAAAACATTCAGTACTTC
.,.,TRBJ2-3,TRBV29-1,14,CSVLIGGRADTQYF,TGCAGCGTTCTGATCGGGGGGCGCGCAGATACGCAGTATTTT
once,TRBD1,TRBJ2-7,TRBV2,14,CASEGTGSGYEQYF,TGTGCCAGCGAAGGGACAGGGTCCGGTTACGAGCAGTACTTC
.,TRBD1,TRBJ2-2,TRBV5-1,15,CASSLSAGGTGELFF,TGCGCCAGCAGCTTGTCGGCAGGGGGCACCGGGGAGCTGTTTTTT
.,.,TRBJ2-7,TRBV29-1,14,CSVISGRAGPEQYF,TGCAGCGTAATCTCGGGACGAGCGGGCCCAGAGCAGTACTTC
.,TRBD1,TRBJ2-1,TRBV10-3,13,CAISGTGNNEQFF,TGTGCCATCAGTGGGACAGGGAACAATGAGCAGTTCTTC
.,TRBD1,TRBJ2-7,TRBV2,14,CASSADRRRFEQYF,TGTGCCAGCAGTGCGGACAGGCGTCGGTTCGAGCAGTACTTC
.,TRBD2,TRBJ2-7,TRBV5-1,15,CASSLDGRGLGEQYF,TGCGCCAGCAGCTTGGACGGGAGGGGCTTGGGCGAGCAGTACTTC
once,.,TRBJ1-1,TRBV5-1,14,CASSSELMNTEAFF,TGCGCCAGCAGTTCCGAACTCATGAACACTGAAGCTTTCTTT
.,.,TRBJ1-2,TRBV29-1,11,CSAPEGYGYTF,TGCAGCGCCCCGGAGGGGTATGGCTACACCTTC
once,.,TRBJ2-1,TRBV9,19,CASSVTVEWGESSYNEQFF,TGTGCCAGCAGCGTAACTGTTGAATGGGGGGAAAGCTCCTACAATGAGCAGTTCTTC
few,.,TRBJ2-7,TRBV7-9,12,CASSLSGFEQYF,TGTGCCAGCAGCTTGTCCGGGTTCGAGCAGTACTTC
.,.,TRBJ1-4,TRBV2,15,CASRNSATLNEKLFF,TGTGCCAGCAGGAATAGCGCGACCCTTAATGAAAAACTGTTTTTT
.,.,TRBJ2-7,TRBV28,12,CASRIQDYEQYF,TGTGCCAGCAGGATACAGGATTACGAGCAGTACTTC
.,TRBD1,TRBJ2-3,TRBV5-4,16,CASSLETGWITDTQYF,TGTGCCAGCAGCTTGGAGACAGGGTGGATCACAGATACGCAGTATTTT
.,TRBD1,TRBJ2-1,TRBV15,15,CATSRMGTGRNEQFF,TGTGCCACCAGCAGAATGGGGACAGGGAGGAATGAGCAGTTCTTC
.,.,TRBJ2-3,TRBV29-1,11,CSARATDTQYF,TGCAGCGCCCGCGCGACAGATACGCAGTATTTT
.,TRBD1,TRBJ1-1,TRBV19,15,CASSHTGVERTEAFF,TGTGCCAGTAGTCACACAGGGGTCGAGCGGACTGAAGCTTTCTTT
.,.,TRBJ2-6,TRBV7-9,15,CASSSDSPGANVLTF,TGTGCCAGCAGCTCCGACAGTCCCGGGGCCAACGTCCTGACTTTC
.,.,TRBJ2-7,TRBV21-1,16,CASSNVFYDCNYEQYF,.
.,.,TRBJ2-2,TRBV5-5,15,CASSPGQTNTGELFF,TGTGCCAGCAGCCCTGGACAAACGAACACCGGGGAGCTGTTTTTT
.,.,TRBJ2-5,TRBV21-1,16,CASSTRGQGAQETQYF,TGTGCCAGCAGTACGCGGGGACAGGGGGCCCAAGAGACCCAGTACTTC
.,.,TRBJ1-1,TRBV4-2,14,CASSQDILNTEAFF,TGTGCCAGCAGCCAAGATATCCTGAACACTGAAGCTTTCTTT
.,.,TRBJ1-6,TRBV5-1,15,CASSLGGGRDSPLHF,TGCGCCAGCAGCCTCGGGGGGGGAAGGGATTCACCCCTCCACTTT
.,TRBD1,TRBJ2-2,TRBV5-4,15,CASSRQGEITGELFF,TGTGCCAGCAGCCGACAGGGCGAGATCACCGGGGAGCTGTTTTTT
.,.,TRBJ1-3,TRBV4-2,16,CASSPPGLFSGNTIYF,TGTGCCAGCAGCCCACCGGGACTTTTCTCTGGAAACACCATATATTTT
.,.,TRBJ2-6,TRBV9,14,CASGGISGANVLTF,TGTGCCAGCGGAGGGATCTCTGGGGCCAACGTCCTGACTTTC
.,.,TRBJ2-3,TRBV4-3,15,CASSQAQSPGDTQYF,TGCGCCAGCAGCCAAGCTCAGAGCCCGGGAGATACGCAGTATTTT